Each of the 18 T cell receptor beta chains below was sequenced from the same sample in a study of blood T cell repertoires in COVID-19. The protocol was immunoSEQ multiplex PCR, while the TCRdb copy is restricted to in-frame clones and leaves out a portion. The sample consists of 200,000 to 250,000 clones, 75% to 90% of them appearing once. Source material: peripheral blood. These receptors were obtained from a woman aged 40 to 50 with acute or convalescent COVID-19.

The CDR3 DNA reads as TGTGCCAGCAGCTTAGTGGGGGCAGGGACACCTGAAGCTTTCTTT. Protein product: CASSLVGAGTPEAFF. The J gene is TRBJ1-1, the V gene TRBV11-2, with D possibly matching TRBD1 (6 bases). Per germline, CDR1 SGHAT and CDR2 FQNNGV. V shed 1 base and J shed 6 bases, with 15 bases lying between them. The CDR3 contains 15 residues.

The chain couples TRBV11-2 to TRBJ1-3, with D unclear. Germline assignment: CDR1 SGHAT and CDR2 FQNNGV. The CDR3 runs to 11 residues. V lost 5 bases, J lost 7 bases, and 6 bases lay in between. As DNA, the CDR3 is TGTGCCAGCAGCCCTTCCAACACCATATATTTT. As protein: CASSPSNTIYF.

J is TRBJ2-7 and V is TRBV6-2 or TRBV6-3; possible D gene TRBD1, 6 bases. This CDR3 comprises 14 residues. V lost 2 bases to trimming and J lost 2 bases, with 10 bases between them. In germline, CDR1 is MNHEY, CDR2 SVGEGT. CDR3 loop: CASSYPGATYEQYV. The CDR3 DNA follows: TGTGCCAGCAGTTACCCAGGGGCCACCTACGAGCAGTACGTC.

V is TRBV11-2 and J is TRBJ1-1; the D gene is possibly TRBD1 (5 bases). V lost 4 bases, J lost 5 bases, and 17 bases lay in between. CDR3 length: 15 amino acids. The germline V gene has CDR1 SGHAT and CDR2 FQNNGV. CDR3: CASSSIQEGWTEAFF. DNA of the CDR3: TGTGCCAGCAGCTCGATACAGGAAGGGTGGACTGAAGCTTTCTTT. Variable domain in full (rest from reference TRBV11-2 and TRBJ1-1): EAGVAQSPRYKIIEKRQSVAFWCNPISGHATLYWYQQILGQGPKLLIQFQNNGVVDDSQLPKDRFSAERLKGVDSTLKIQPAKLEDSAVYLCASSSIQEGWTEAFFGQGTRLTVV.

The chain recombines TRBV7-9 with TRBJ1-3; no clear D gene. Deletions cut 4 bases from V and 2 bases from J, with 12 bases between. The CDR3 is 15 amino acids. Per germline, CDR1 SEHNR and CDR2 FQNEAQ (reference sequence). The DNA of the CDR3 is TGTGCCAGCAGCTCAATCTCTACAGCTGGAAACACCATATATTTT. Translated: CASSSISTAGNTIYF.

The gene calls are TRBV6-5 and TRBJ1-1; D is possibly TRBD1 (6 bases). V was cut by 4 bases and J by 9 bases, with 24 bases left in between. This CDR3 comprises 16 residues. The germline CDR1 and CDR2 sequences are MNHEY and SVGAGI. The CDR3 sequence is CASSFPLQGQTPQAFF. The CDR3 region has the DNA TGTGCCAGCAGTTTCCCCCTACAGGGCCAAACACCACAAGCTTTCTTT.

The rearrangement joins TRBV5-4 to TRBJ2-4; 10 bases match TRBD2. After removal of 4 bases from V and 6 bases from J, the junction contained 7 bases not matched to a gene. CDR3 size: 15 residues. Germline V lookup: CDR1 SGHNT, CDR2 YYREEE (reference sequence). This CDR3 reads CASSALAGDSNIQYF. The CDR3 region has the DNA TGTGCCAGCAGCGCCCTAGCGGGGGATTCAAACATTCAGTACTTC.

In DNA form, the CDR3 reads TGTGCCAGTAGTAGACACGGAGAGACCCAGTACTTC. Translated: CASSRHGETQYF. The chain links TRBV19 to TRBJ2-5; no clear D. The V end was cut by 4 bases, the J end by 4 bases, with 7 bases between. CDR1 LNHDA and CDR2 SQIVND come from the germline V gene (reference sequence). This CDR3 region has 12 residues.

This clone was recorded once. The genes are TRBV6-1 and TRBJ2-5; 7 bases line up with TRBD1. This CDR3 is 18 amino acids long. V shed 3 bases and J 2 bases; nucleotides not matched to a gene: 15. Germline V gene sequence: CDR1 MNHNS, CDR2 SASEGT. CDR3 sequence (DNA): TGTGCCAGCAGTGAGGGGAGAAAAAGTGGACAGGAACAAGAGACCCAGTACTTC. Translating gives CASSEGRKSGQEQETQYF.

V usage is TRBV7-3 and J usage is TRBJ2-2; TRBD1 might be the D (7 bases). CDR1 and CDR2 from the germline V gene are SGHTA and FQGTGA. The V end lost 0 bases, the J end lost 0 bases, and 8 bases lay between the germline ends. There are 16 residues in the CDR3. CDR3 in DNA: TGTGCCAGCAGCTTAACCAGGGGGGCGAACACCGGGGAGCTGTTTTTT. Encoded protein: CASSLTRGANTGELFF.

CDR3 DNA sequence: TGTGCCAGCAGCAAAGCCGGGACAGGGGGCCGCGAGCAGTACGTC. This sequence encodes CASSKAGTGGREQYV. J is TRBJ2-7 and V is TRBV21-1; TRBD1 is the table's D call and was not checked against the DNA. TRBV21-1 is described as a pseudogene. This CDR3 comprises 15 residues.

The CDR3, as DNA: TGCGCCAGCAGACAGGGCGACACTGAAGCTTTCTTT. As protein: CASRQGDTEAFF. The rearrangement joins TRBV5-1 to TRBJ1-1; D may be TRBD1 (6 bases). The CDR3 is 12 amino acids. Trimming cost V 5 bases and J 3 bases, with 8 bases left between them. Germline CDR1 reads SGHRS; CDR2 reads YFSETQ.

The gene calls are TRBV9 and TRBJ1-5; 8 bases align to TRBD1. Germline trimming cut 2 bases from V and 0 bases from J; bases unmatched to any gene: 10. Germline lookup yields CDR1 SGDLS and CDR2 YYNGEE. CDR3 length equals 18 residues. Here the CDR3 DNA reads TGTGCCAGCAGCGTGGGGACAGGCGGGCCGTATAGCAATCAGCCCCAGCATTTT. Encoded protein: CASSVGTGGPYSNQPQHF. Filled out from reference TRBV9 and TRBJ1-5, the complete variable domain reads DSGVTQTPKHLITATGQRVTLRCSPRSGDLSVYWYQQSLDQGLQFLIQYYNGEERAKGNILERFSAQQFPDLHSELNLSSLELGDSALYFCASSVGTGGPYSNQPQHFGDGTRLSIL.

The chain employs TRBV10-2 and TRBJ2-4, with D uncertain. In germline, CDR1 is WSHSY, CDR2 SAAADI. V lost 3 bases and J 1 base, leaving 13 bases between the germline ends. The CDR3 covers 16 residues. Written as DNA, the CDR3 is TGCGCCAGCAGTGACCCGGGTGCGTCTGCCAAAAACATTCAGTACTTC. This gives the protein CASSDPGASAKNIQYF.

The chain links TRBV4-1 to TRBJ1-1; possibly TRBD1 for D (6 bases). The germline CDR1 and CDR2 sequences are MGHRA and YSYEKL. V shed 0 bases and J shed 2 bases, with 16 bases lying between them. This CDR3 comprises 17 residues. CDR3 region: CASSQESQGSLNTEAFF. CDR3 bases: TGCGCCAGCAGCCAAGAAAGCCAGGGGAGCTTAAACACTGAAGCTTTCTTT.

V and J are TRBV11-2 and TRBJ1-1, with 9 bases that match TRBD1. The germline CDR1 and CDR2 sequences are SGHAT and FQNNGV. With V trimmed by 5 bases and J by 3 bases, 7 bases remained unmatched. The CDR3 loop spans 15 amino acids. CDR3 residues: CASSLGQGWDTEAFF. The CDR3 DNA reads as TGTGCCAGCAGCCTGGGACAGGGATGGGACACTGAAGCTTTCTTT.

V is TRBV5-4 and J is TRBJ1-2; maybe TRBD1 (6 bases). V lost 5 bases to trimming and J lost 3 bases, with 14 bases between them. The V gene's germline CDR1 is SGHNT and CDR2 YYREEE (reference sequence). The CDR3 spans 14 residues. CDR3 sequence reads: CASRQTRGHYGYTF. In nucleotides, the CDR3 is TGTGCCAGCAGGCAAACGCGGGGGCACTATGGCTACACCTTC.

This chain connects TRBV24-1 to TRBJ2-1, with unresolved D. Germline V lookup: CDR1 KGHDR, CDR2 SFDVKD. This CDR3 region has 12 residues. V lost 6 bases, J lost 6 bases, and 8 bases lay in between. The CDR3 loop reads CATSSEVNEQFF. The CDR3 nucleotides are TGTGCCACCAGTTCCGAGGTCAATGAGCAGTTCTTC.